What follows describes a single T cell receptor (beta chain). What it binds is unknown. The entry originates in a study of shared clonotypes between healthy human individuals. Study-level results: Represented diversity, genetic and exposure-history alike, was limited by few donors.

Produced via immunoSEQ multiplex PCR; TCRdb's table is partial and in-frame only. The table includes 450,000 to 500,000 clones, about 78% detected once. Healthy HIV-negative adults without recent acute infections or vaccinations served as donors. Samples left unsorted employed roughly 90 million PBMCs for genomic DNA. The CDR3 runs to 19 residues. V shed 5 bases and J 4 bases; nucleotides not matched to a gene: 14. Germline-derived CDR1 and CDR2 are MNHEY and SMNVEV (reference sequence). The chain recombines TRBV27 with TRBJ2-1, with 13 nucleotides matching TRBD2. This clonotype was obtained from a woman aged 40 to 50 in good health. Some clones in this sample may be carry-over from other donors' samples. The sequencing sample was made of PBMCs. CDR3 region: CASSQTGLAGPNPYNEQFF. CDR3 bases: TGTGCCAGCAGTCAGACGGGACTAGCGGGGCCAAATCCTTACAATGAGCAGTTCTTC.